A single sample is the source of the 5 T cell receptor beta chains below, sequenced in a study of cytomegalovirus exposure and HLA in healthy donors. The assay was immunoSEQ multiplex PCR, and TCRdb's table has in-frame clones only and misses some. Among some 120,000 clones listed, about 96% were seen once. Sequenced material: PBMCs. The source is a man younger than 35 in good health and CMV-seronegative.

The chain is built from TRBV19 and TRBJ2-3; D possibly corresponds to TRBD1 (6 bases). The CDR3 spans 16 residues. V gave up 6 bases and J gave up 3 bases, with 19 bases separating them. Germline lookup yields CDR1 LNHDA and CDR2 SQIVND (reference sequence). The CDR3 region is CASRNITGIRTDTQYF. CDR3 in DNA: TGTGCCAGTAGAAATATAACAGGGATTCGGACAGATACGCAGTATTTT.

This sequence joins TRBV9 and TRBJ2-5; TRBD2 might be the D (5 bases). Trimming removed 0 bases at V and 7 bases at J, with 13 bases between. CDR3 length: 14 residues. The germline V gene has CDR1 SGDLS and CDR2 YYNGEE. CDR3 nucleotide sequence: TGTGCCAGCAGCGTAGTAGGTAGCGAGGGGACCCAGTACTTC. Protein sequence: CASSVVGSEGTQYF.

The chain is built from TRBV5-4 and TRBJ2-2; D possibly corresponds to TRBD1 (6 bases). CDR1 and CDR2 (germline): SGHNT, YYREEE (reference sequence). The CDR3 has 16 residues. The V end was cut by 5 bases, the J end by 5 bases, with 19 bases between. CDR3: CASRKGDVEGTGELFF. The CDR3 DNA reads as TGTGCCAGCAGAAAGGGGGACGTCGAGGGGACCGGGGAGCTGTTTTTT.

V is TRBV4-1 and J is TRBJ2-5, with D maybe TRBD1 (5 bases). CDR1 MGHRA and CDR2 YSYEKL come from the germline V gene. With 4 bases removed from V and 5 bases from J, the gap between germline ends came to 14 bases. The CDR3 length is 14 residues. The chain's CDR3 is CASSLRQRSETQYF. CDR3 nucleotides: TGCGCCAGCAGCCTACGACAGAGGTCGGAGACCCAGTACTTC.

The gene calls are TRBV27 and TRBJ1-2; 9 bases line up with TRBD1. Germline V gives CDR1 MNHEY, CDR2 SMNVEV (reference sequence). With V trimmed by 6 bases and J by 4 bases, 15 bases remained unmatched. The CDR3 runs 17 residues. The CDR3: CASSFTPGTGSGYGYTF. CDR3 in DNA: TGTGCCAGCAGCTTCACCCCAGGGACAGGGAGCGGCTATGGCTACACCTTC.